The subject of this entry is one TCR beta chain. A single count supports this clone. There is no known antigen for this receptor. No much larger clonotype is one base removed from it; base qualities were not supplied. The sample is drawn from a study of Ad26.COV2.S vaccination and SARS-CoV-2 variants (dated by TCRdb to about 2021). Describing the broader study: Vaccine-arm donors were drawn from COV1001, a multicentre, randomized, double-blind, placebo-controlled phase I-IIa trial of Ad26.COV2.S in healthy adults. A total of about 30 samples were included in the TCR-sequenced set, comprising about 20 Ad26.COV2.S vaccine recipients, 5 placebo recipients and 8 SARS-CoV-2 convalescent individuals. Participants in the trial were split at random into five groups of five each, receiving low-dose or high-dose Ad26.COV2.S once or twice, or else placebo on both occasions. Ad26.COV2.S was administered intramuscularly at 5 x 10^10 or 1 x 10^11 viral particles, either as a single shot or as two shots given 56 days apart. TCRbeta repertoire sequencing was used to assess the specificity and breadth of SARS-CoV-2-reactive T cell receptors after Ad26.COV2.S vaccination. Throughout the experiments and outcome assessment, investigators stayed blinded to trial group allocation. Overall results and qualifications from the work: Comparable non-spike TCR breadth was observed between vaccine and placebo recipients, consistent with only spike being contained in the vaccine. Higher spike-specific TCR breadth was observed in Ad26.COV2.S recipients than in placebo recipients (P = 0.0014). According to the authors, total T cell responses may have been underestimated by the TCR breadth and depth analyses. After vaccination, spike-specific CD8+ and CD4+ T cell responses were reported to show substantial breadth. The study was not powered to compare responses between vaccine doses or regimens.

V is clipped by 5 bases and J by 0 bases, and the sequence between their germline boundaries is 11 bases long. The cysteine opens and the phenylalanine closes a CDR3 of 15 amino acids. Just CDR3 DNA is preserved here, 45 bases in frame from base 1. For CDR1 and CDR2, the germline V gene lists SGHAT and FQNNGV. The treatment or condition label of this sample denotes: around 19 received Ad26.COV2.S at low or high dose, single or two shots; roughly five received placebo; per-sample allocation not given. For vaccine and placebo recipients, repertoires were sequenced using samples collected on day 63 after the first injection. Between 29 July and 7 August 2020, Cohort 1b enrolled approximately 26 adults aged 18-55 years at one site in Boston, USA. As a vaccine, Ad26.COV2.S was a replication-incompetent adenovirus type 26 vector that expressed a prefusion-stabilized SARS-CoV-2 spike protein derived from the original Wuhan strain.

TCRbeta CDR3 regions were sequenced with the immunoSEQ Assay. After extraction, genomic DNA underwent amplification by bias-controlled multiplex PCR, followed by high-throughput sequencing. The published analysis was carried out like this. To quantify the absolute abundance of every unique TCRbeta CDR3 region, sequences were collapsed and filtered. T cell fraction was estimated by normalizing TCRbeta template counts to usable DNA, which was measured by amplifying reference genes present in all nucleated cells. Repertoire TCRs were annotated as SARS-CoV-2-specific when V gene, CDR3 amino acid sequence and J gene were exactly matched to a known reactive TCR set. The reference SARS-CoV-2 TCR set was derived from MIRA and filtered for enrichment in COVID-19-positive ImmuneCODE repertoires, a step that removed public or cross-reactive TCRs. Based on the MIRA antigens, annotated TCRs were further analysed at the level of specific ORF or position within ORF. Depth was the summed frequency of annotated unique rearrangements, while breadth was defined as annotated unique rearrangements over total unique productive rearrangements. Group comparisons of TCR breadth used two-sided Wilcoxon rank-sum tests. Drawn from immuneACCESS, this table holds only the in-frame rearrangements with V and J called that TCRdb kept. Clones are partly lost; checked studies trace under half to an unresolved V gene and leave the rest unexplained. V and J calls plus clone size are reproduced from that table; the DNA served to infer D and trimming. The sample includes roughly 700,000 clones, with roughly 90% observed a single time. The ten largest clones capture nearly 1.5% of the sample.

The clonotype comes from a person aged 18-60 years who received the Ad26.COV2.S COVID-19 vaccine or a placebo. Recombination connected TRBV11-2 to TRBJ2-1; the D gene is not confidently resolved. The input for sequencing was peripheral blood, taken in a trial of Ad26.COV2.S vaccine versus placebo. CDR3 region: CASSPDGYSYNEQFF. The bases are TGTGCCAGCAGCCCGGACGGCTACTCCTACAATGAGCAGTTCTTC.